These 8 T cell receptor beta chains originate from one sample sequenced in a study of blood T cell repertoires in COVID-19. This table comes from immunoSEQ multiplex PCR, and its TCRdb copy is limited to in-frame clones, with some not included. The sample has roughly 400,000 clones; about 88% are singletons. Source material: PBMCs or T cells enriched from blood (not recorded which). Receptors were obtained from a woman in her late teens or twenties who had been exposed to COVID-19.

This clone has only a few counts. This chain links TRBV4-1 with TRBJ1-6; no firm D call. V was cut by 0 bases and J by 2 bases, with 11 bases left in between. Germline V gene sequence: CDR1 MGHRA, CDR2 YSYEKL. This CDR3 spans 17 amino acids. In nucleotides, the CDR3 is TGCGCCAGCAGCCAAGAAACAGTCGCTGCCTATAATTCACCCCTCCACTTT. This encodes CASSQETVAAYNSPLHF.

As concerns this clone: This CDR3 is also generated by other DNA sequences in the sample. The J gene is TRBJ2-7, the V gene TRBV27; 7 bases map to TRBD1. This CDR3 is 14 amino acids long. Unmatched junction bases numbered 2, after V lost 3 bases and J lost 0 bases. Looked up from germline, CDR1 is MNHEY and CDR2 is SMNVEV (reference sequence). The DNA of the CDR3 is TGTGCCAGCAGTTTCGGGACAGCCTCCTACGAGCAGTACTTC. This codes for CASSFGTASYEQYF.

The J gene is TRBJ2-2, the V gene TRBV11-2; 13 bases line up with TRBD2. The V gene's germline CDR1 is SGHAT and CDR2 FQNNGV. This CDR3 region has 18 residues. The junction had 6 bases not matched to a gene; V was cut back by 2 bases and J by 3 bases. This CDR3 reads CASSLRTSGRLDTGELFF. For the CDR3, the DNA is TGTGCCAGCAGCTTAAGGACTAGCGGGAGATTAGACACCGGGGAGCTGTTTTTT.

The chain couples TRBV4-3 to TRBJ2-2, with 8 positions matching TRBD2. The CDR3 consists of 16 residues. CDR1 and CDR2 (germline): LGHNA, YSLEER. The junction had 7 bases not matched to a gene; V was cut back by 4 bases and J by 3 bases. The CDR3 DNA sequence: TGCGCCAGCAGCCCCAAAGCCGGGAGGGACACCGGGGAGCTGTTTTTT. It encodes CASSPKAGRDTGELFF.

V and J are TRBV28 and TRBJ1-1; D is possibly TRBD1 (5 bases). Trimming took off 6 bases at V and 2 bases at J, with 31 bases between the two ends. The CDR3 length is 20 residues. Per the germline V gene, CDR1 is MDHEN and CDR2 is SYDVKM. The CDR3 DNA sequence: TGTGCCAGCAGGCACAAGGTTTACGGGACTTTTAACTTGAGTAACACTGAAGCTTTCTTT. This codes for CASRHKVYGTFNLSNTEAFF.

This chain connects TRBV4-2 to TRBJ1-6; TRBD1 matches at 7 bases. J was trimmed by 8 bases and V by 2 bases; bases with no gene match: 6. Per the germline V gene, CDR1 is LGHNA and CDR2 is YNFKEQ. CDR3 size: 15 residues. Here the CDR3 reads CASSQPGGRDSPLHF. The DNA for the CDR3 is TGTGCCAGCAGCCAACCAGGGGGACGGGATTCACCCCTCCACTTT.

This clone was picked up one time. The V call is TRBV19, the J call TRBJ2-7, with D unclear. The CDR3 runs 13 residues. Germline loops: CDR1 LNHDA, CDR2 SQIVND (reference sequence). V was cut by 9 bases and J by 7 bases, with 19 bases left in between. The CDR3, as DNA: TGTGCCAGCTCCTCTACCCCGGCCGGGGAGCAGTACTTC. Amino acid sequence: CASSSTPAGEQYF. The full variable domain, in which reference TRBV19 and TRBJ2-7 provide the parts outside the CDR3, is DGGITQSPKYLFRKEGQNVTLSCEQNLNHDAMYWYRQDPGQGLRLIYYSQIVNDFQKGDIAEGYSVSREKKESFPLTVTSAQKNPTAFYLCASSSTPAGEQYFGPGTRLTVT.

The rearrangement links TRBV4-1 to TRBJ2-5; TRBD2 matches at 10 bases. CDR1 and CDR2 from the germline V gene are MGHRA and YSYEKL. With 1 base clipped from V and 5 bases from J, the junction kept 16 bases outside the gene matches. The CDR3 length is 19 residues. DNA for the CDR3: TGCGCCAGCAGCCAAGCCCAGGGGGCTAGCGGGAGCCTACAGGAGACCCAGTACTTC. Translation gives CASSQAQGASGSLQETQYF.